This T cell receptor (beta chain) was sequenced in a study of T-cell reconstitution after alpha-beta-depleted transplantation in children. Study-wide results and caveats: Some patients owed their high day-60 TCRbeta diversity to surviving recipient T cells and thymic progenitors. Hyperexpanded clones declined; after one year, newly produced T cells mostly supplied diversity. Reportedly, roughly two months post-transplant, alpha-beta T cells arose from several hundred expanded graft clones.

This clonotype was seen only a few times. Its antigen is not identified. Unique molecular identifiers were incorporated into the prepared TCRbeta library. TCRdb itself ran the PCR reads through MiXCR, one entry per CDR3 protein. This sample carries about 580,000 distinct CDR3 sequences, about 23% of them seen once, and the ten largest clones take roughly 13%. Sequenced material: PBMCs, mostly from graft donor cells, taken 360 days after TCRalphabeta/CD19-depleted stem cell transplant. This TCR was recovered from a boy less than two years old who had a stem cell transplant for acute myeloid leukemia, so the T cells may come from the graft donor.

In DNA, the CDR3 is TGTGCCAGCAGTCCGGGCCTGGTGGGTGAAGCTTTCTTT. Its protein is CASSPGLVGEAFF. The V gene is TRBV6-6, the J gene TRBJ1-1; D ambiguous. V lost 5 bases, J lost 7 bases, and 14 bases lay in between. Germline V gene sequence: CDR1 MNHNY, CDR2 SVGAGI (reference sequence). The length of the CDR3 is 13 residues.